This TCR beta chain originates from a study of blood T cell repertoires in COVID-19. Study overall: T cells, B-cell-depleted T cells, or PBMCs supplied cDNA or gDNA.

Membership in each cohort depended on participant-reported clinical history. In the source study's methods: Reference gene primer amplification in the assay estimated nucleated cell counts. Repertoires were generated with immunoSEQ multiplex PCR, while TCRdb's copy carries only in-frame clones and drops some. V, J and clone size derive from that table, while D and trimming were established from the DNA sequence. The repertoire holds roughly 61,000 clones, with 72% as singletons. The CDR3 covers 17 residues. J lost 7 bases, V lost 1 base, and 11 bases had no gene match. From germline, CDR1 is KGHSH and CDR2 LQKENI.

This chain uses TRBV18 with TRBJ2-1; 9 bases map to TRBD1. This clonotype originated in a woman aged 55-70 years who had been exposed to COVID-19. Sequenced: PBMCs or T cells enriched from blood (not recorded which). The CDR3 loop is CASSPHQTGTGPNEQFF. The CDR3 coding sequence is TGTGCCAGCTCACCACATCAAACCGGGACAGGGCCAAATGAGCAGTTCTTC.